This TCR beta chain was identified during a study of cytomegalovirus exposure and HLA in healthy donors. Study-level points and caveats: The investigators catalogued 150 to 200 TCR beta chains as cytomegalovirus-associated. Roughly uniform depth of sequencing across donors was assumed in presence/absence analyses.

The primer mix had 60 Vbeta and 13 Jbeta primers. Data came from immunoSEQ multiplex PCR; TCRdb stores just in-frame clones and leaves some out. The sample table sets out 45,000 or so clones. About this clone: The antigen is undetermined.

The CDR3 runs 14 residues. Trimming took 6 bases from V and 4 from J; bases not matched to a gene: 8. Germline CDR1 is MNHEY and CDR2 is SMNVEV (reference sequence). The sample taken for sequencing was PBMCs. V gene TRBV27 combines with J gene TRBJ1-2; 7 bases are a match to TRBD1. This sequence originates from a male donor in good health and CMV-seronegative. The CDR3 is CASSEHRGGYGYTF. The DNA for the CDR3 is TGTGCCAGCAGCGAGCACAGGGGAGGCTATGGCTACACCTTC.